This TCR beta chain was observed in a study of cytomegalovirus exposure and HLA in healthy donors (dated by TCRdb to the late 2010s). For the wider study: An earlier analysis of roughly 500 of the donors reported 250 to 300 Gb of sequence data and 90 million to 120 million unique TCR beta sequences obtained from around 180 million T cells. In addition to the first cohort of 666 subjects, a separate validation cohort of about 120 different subjects was used. The later analysis used no new phenotypic data to find candidate immune exposures, relying instead on TCR beta sequences and their occurrence across donors. An earlier analysis of about 620 of the donors applied high-throughput TCR beta sequencing to assess whether each TCR beta V gene segment acted as functional or pseudogenic. An early release covering about 600 HLA-typed donors comprised about 300 gigabases of sequencing data and approximately 80 million unique TCR sequences. A later genetic analysis used genome-wide SNP genotypes for about 65% of the roughly 670 donors, treating that subset as a discovery cohort. Alongside the repertoire data, information on donor age, sex, ethnicity and CMV serostatus was compiled. Class I and class II HLA loci were covered by the typing at four-digit resolution. Across some 400 genotyped donors of the cohort, an average of about 250,000 unique TCR beta nucleotide sequences per donor were sequenced, and roughly 20% of those sequences were non-productive. The aim of the study was to test whether cataloging public T cell receptors could identify signatures of past pathogen exposure. All discovery cohort repertoires had been generated on a single sequencing platform. A later analysis re-examined previously published TCR beta repertoires from roughly 650 donors and added high-resolution HLA genotyping to investigate patterns of TCR occurrence. Among the roughly 400 genotyped donors, around 81% belonged to the genetic ancestry cluster associated with self-reported Caucasian donors. High-throughput TCR immunosequencing, statistical association of individual TCRs with disease status, and machine learning were combined to predict cytomegalovirus infection status. Four to six DR-DQ haplotypes were handled as single units for association and clustering, since linkage in the cohort was strong. The study profiled the T cell repertoires of about 640 subjects by immunosequencing and related them to cytomegalovirus serostatus. The number of donors typed differed by locus, with about 620-630 for A, B, C, DRB1 and DQB1, roughly 520 for DQA1, 600 to 610 for DPA1, and 400 to 490 for DPB1. Broader findings and caveats from the paper: In an earlier analysis of around 600 of the donors, most TCR beta V segments were observed in productive rearrangements about 90% or about 30% of the time, broadly matching IMGT annotations. Some IMGT-functional V segments, including TRBV6-2 and TRBV6-3, could not be told apart with the 87-base-pair reads, so those segments were excluded. Cytomegalovirus status was reported to be diagnosed by the classifier with high specificity and sensitivity in both the original and validation cohorts. While some public TCRs were present in many individuals, most TCR sequences turned up only very rarely across donors. The authors suggested that the approach could potentially be generalized to other disease states and immunological phenotypes. In vitro tests confirmed that a few of the cytomegalovirus-associated TCR beta chains recognize cytomegalovirus antigens. A cluster of highly shared sequence variants was judged likely to represent a technical artifact of the sequencing pipeline. Because counts were too low, some 16 rarely observed V segments, including chromosome 9 orphons, were excluded from the earlier analysis of around 640 of the donors. According to a later analysis, most CMV-associated TCR beta chains appeared to be HLA-restricted, and the HLA associations seemed to be driven largely by CMV exposure. In a later genetic analysis, fewer N-insertions in productive TCRs were reported among donors in an Asian-associated ancestry cluster than the 666-donor mean. In a later analysis, HLA-associated TCR beta chains showed more clonal expansion and lower generation probabilities than non-associated chains that were equally common. Correlated functional status among segregating V segments might reflect linkage disequilibrium, but an unknown experimental factor could not be ruled out. CMV serostatus was the only immune exposure information available for the cohort. A further reported finding was that TCR beta sequences accurately predicted the HLA-A and HLA-B alleles for most subjects in the first cohort. In a later analysis, TCR association rates were found to vary across HLA loci, with the most associated TCRs seen for DRB1 alleles and the fewest for HLA-C alleles. Because some donors lacked HLA typing at each locus, the association tests relied only on the typed subset. According to a later analysis, parvovirus B19, influenza, CMV and Epstein-Barr virus appeared linked to several top co-occurrence clusters. When HLA alleles, especially DR and DQ, strongly co-occurred, attributing TCR associations to individual alleles was difficult. A later analysis associated 16,951 TCR beta sequences with specific HLA alleles at a false discovery rate of 0.05. An association between a missense DCLRE1C variant and V-gene and J-gene trimming of TCR beta chains was found in a later genetic analysis and replicated in an independent cohort. In this cohort, only TCR beta chains were sequenced, and detectable features were limited by the absence of alpha or paired-chain data. The study listed 164 TCR beta chains as associated with cytomegalovirus. Presence/absence analyses assumed roughly uniform sequencing depth across donors, an assumption that may not hold.

To note about this clone: Its antigen remains undetermined. Per-base quality was not reported, and no clone a single base away is much larger than it.

In total, about 650 healthy bone marrow donors made up the cohort. All cohort members were sampled while nominally healthy, although unrecorded immune exposures were likely present. The donor tested CMV seropositive, placing the donor among the 289 seropositive members of the cohort. Each donor provided a peripheral blood sample, and peripheral blood mononuclear cells were used for TCR beta sequencing. Genomic DNA extraction from the blood cell samples was performed with the Qiagen DNeasy Blood Extraction Kit. The library was made by the immunoSEQ multiplex PCR assay. The multiplex PCR relied on a mix of 60 forward primers for TCR Vbeta segments and 13 reverse primers for TCR Jbeta segments. A multiplex PCR assay on genomic DNA amplified the CDR3 region of rearranged TCR beta genes. The amplified TCR beta libraries were sequenced on the Illumina HiSeq System as 87-base-pair reads. In the paper's pipeline: In a later analysis, some 80 million unique TCR beta chains were counted across the approximately 640 repertoires, and around 10 million of these chains were shared by at least two donors. Raw reads were error-corrected and collapsed into unique sequences with a nearest-neighbor algorithm that merged closely related sequences to remove PCR and sequencing errors. To assign V, D and J gene segments, CDR3 sequences were aligned to IMGT reference sequences. Each retained sequence needed at least a six-nucleotide match to both a V gene segment and a J gene segment. A rearrangement was called productive if the CDR3 had no stop codons and remained in frame with V and J, and every other rearrangement was called non-productive. Following IMGT convention, CDR3 was defined as the stretch from the second conserved V-encoded cysteine up to the conserved J-encoded phenylalanine. The earlier analysis of 587 of the donors excluded any sequence lacking an unambiguous match to a single V gene segment. An earlier analysis of about 600 of the donors called V segments functional above 56.7% productive rearrangements and segregating when the between-donor standard deviation exceeded 5%. To diagnose cytomegalovirus status from the catalog of TCR beta chain sequences, a statistical classification framework was built. In a later analysis, TCR nucleotide sequences were compared against IMGT/GENE-DB human TR gene sequences so that V and J genes could be assigned. In a later analysis, CDR3 sequences and most-parsimonious VDJ recombination scenarios were assigned using the TCRdist pipeline. In a later analysis, every TCR beta chain was defined by the combination of its CDR3 amino acid sequence and its V-gene family, and reads without a unique V-gene family were dropped. As a way to deal with suspected cross-contamination and a sequencing artifact, a later analysis dropped 500 to 700 nucleotide sequences that were highly shared and had low generation probability. In a later analysis, a clonal expansion index was calculated for each public chain from normalized within-repertoire ranks of inferred template counts. Generation probabilities in a later analysis came from a VDJ recombination model fitted to out-of-frame rearrangements, and those results were checked against IGoR. In a later analysis, TCR-TCR, TCR-HLA and TCR-CMV co-occurrence was scored with hypergeometric tests, and a repertoire-size bias correction was applied to TCR pairs. In a later analysis, false discovery rates were estimated by permuting HLA or CMV assignments 20 times. A later analysis grouped co-occurring TCRs with DBSCAN, adding TCRdist sequence similarity when clustering within HLA-allele-positive subsets. Co-occurrence clustering excluded repertoires with fewer than 30,000 or more than 120,000 public chains, plus five with anomalous nucleotide sharing. The source is immuneACCESS, and TCRdb retained only in-frame sequences with V and J called. Part of the clones is not carried over; for the studies checked, unresolved V genes explain less than half of this, and the remainder is unexplained. The DNA gave D and trimming, while V, J and clone size come from that table. The sample table shows 150,000 to 200,000 clones, and approximately 80% are seen once. The top ten constitute about 9.6% of the sample.

The cysteine opens and the phenylalanine closes a CDR3 of 14 amino acids. CDR3 DNA is the only sequence kept; it has 42 bases, read in frame from the first base. V is pruned by 4 bases and J by 5 bases, leaving 6 bases of the junction without a gene match. In the germline V gene, CDR1 corresponds to MNHEY and CDR2 to SVGAGI. The sequence links TRBV6-5 to TRBJ2-7, with 9 bases aligning to TRBD1. The source material was PBMCs. This sequence originates from a man between 18 and 35 years old in good health and CMV-seropositive. This receptor has the CDR3 CASSFRTGDDEQYF. The nucleotides read TGTGCCAGCAGTTTCAGGACAGGGGACGACGAGCAGTACTTC.